The 25 T cell receptor beta chains given below trace back to one sample, sequenced in a study of shared clonotypes between healthy human individuals. Naivety among CD8 cells was defined by CD45RO negativity and positive CCR7 selection, thereby excluding terminally differentiated effector memory CD45RA+ cells. Using immunoSEQ multiplex PCR, the repertoire was profiled, and TCRdb retains in-frame clones only, with some absent. Among about 2.1 million clones listed, 85% to 95% were seen once. The sample was naive CD8+ T cells from PBMCs. The receptor set was obtained from a man between 18 and 29 years old in good health. Some clones in this sample may be carry-over from other donors' samples.

The chain joins TRBV28 to TRBJ2-7; 9 positions agree with TRBD2. The CDR3 runs 14 residues. CDR1 and CDR2 (germline): MDHEN, SYDVKM. V shed 3 bases, J shed 7 bases, and the junction held 7 bases outside the gene matches. CDR3: CASSLEGREGEQYF. The DNA of the CDR3 is TGTGCCAGCAGTTTGGAAGGGCGGGAGGGGGAGCAGTACTTC.

The chain joins TRBV28 to TRBJ1-5; a possible D gene is TRBD1 (6 bases). This CDR3 has 15 residues. The ends were cut back, 7 bases at V and 1 base at J, with 14 bases in the middle. Germline values: CDR1 MDHEN, CDR2 SYDVKM. DNA of the CDR3: TGTGCCAGCACTTACAGGGTTGGCAGCAATCAGCCCCAGCATTTT. It yields the protein CASTYRVGSNQPQHF.

V and J are TRBV23-1 and TRBJ1-1; 8 bases align to TRBD1. TRBV23-1 carries the ORF label, with uncertain function. The CDR3 runs 16 residues. Trimming at V came to 10 bases and at J to 4 bases, leaving 17 bases not matched to a gene. For the CDR3, the DNA is TGCGCCAACCACCCCCCCACAGGGGGAGCGATCACTGAAGCTTTCTTT. The encoded protein is CANHPPTGGAITEAFF.

The chain combines TRBV9 with TRBJ2-7, with 9 bases lining up with TRBD2. Germline V gene sequence: CDR1 SGDLS, CDR2 YYNGEE. V lost 1 base and J lost 3; bases outside the gene matches: 5. This CDR3 is 15 amino acids long. The CDR3 spells CASSVWAGGLYEQYF. The CDR3 DNA sequence: TGTGCCAGCAGCGTATGGGCGGGAGGGCTCTACGAGCAGTACTTC.

This chain connects TRBV28 to TRBJ1-4; maybe TRBD1 (5 bases). V lost 2 bases and J 6 bases, leaving 22 bases between the germline ends. This CDR3 comprises 18 residues. Germline CDR1 is MDHEN and CDR2 is SYDVKM. CDR3 bases: TGTGCCAGCAGTTTACTACCCGCGTCAGGGAATGGTGATGAAAAACTGTTTTTT. Translation gives CASSLLPASGNGDEKLFF.

This clone appeared a few times. The chain recombines TRBV19 with TRBJ1-2; 7 bases agree with TRBD1. Trimming took 6 bases from V and 2 from J; bases not matched to a gene: 6. Germline loops: CDR1 LNHDA, CDR2 SQIVND (reference sequence). This CDR3 region has 14 residues. CDR3: CASSIPGQNYGYTF. The CDR3 nucleotides are TGTGCCAGTAGCATCCCGGGACAGAACTATGGCTACACCTTC.

CDR3 DNA: TGTGCCAGCAGTTTATATCGCGGGAACTCCTACGAGCAGTACTTC. Its protein product is CASSLYRGNSYEQYF. The rearrangement links TRBV28 to TRBJ2-7; tentatively, D is TRBD2 (6 bases). This CDR3 comprises 15 residues. With 1 base removed from V and 0 bases from J, the gap between germline ends came to 10 bases. Per the germline V gene, CDR1 is MDHEN and CDR2 is SYDVKM.

This chain uses TRBV28 with TRBJ1-1; a possible D gene is TRBD1 (5 bases). The ends were cut back, 5 bases at V and 0 bases at J, with 16 bases in the middle. The CDR3 has 16 amino acids. Germline V lookup: CDR1 MDHEN, CDR2 SYDVKM. This CDR3 reads CASSRSGIGMNTEAFF. The CDR3 DNA sequence: TGTGCCAGCAGTAGGTCAGGGATCGGTATGAACACTGAAGCTTTCTTT.

This clone has only one observation. This chain links TRBV5-1 with TRBJ2-5, with 7 bases identical to TRBD1. Germline V gene sequence: CDR1 SGHRS, CDR2 YFSETQ. With V trimmed by 4 bases and J by 5 bases, 8 bases remained unmatched. The CDR3 loop spans 14 amino acids. The CDR3 here is CASSLNRGRETQYF. Written as DNA, the CDR3 is TGCGCCAGCAGCCTGAACAGGGGAAGGGAGACCCAGTACTTC.

The rearrangement uses TRBV7-9 and TRBJ2-3, with D perhaps TRBD2 (7 bases). V lost 5 bases and J 6 bases, leaving 21 bases between the germline ends. The CDR3 totals 16 residues. Germline CDR1 SEHNR, CDR2 FQNEAQ (reference sequence). The CDR3: CASSAGLGGGTDTQYF. CDR3 in DNA: TGTGCCAGCAGCGCAGGACTAGGAGGGGGGACGGATACGCAGTATTTT.

This clone has just a few counts. The chain uses TRBV11-2 and TRBJ1-1; D call uncertain. V lost 2 bases and J lost 8, with 9 bases in between. The CDR3 consists of 12 residues. The germline V gene encodes CDR1 SGHAT and CDR2 FQNNGV. CDR3 sequence reads: CASSLYREEAFF. The CDR3 bases are TGTGCCAGCAGCTTATACCGGGAGGAAGCTTTCTTT. Supplemented by reference TRBV11-2 and TRBJ1-1, the full variable domain reads EAGVAQSPRYKIIEKRQSVAFWCNPISGHATLYWYQQILGQGPKLLIQFQNNGVVDDSQLPKDRFSAERLKGVDSTLKIQPAKLEDSAVYLCASSLYREEAFFGQGTRLTVV.

The chain recombines TRBV28 with TRBJ2-7; D perhaps matches TRBD2 (6 bases). Trimming left V 5 bases short and J 5 bases short, with 22 bases between. Germline CDR1 reads MDHEN; CDR2 reads SYDVKM. There are 16 residues in the CDR3. DNA of the CDR3: TGTGCCAGCAGTCCTTGGGGGGTAATTGGTTCGAACGAGCAGTACTTC. Translating it yields CASSPWGVIGSNEQYF.

The CDR3 DNA sequence: TGTGCCACCAGCGGACCGGGACGACCATCCACAGATACGCAGTATTTT. Protein sequence: CATSGPGRPSTDTQYF. The gene calls are TRBV15 and TRBJ2-3; either TRBD1 or TRBD2 may fit D (5 bases each). Germline V gene data show CDR1 as LNHNV and CDR2 as YYDKDF (reference sequence). The CDR3 runs to 16 residues. V was cut by 5 bases and J by 2 bases, with 17 bases left in between.

The gene calls are TRBV2 and TRBJ2-1; D uncertain. CDR3 length: 11 residues. V was shortened by 4 bases and J by 7 bases, with 5 bases between the two germline ends. Germline V gene lookup returns CDR1 SNHLY and CDR2 FYNNEI. CDR3 bases: TGTGCCAGCAGTGGTGGGAATGAGCAGTTCTTC. Residues: CASSGGNEQFF. The whole variable domain, remainder taken from reference TRBV2 and TRBJ2-1, is EPEVTQTPSHQVTQMGQEVILRCVPISNHLYFYWYRQILGQKVEFLVSFYNNEISEKSEIFDDQFSVERPDGSNFTLKIRSTKLEDSAMYFCASSGGNEQFFGPGTRLTVL.

The CDR3 spells CASRAGGGGTYNEQFF. DNA for the CDR3: TGTGCCAGCAGGGCGGGGGGCGGCGGGACCTACAATGAGCAGTTCTTC. V gene TRBV2 combines with J gene TRBJ2-1; 8 bases match TRBD2. V dropped 6 bases and J dropped 2; count of bases not matched to a gene: 9. The germline CDR1 and CDR2 sequences are SNHLY and FYNNEI. The CDR3 extends over 16 amino acids.

The CDR3 DNA sequence: TGTGCCAGCAGCCCTACACTGGGGACAGTGAACACTGAAGCTTTCTTT. It specifies CASSPTLGTVNTEAFF. The chain uses TRBV21-1 and TRBJ1-1; TRBD1 reflects the table's D call only, with no check against the DNA. TRBV21-1 is an annotated pseudogene. This CDR3 comprises 16 residues.

The chain uses TRBV30 and TRBJ1-2, with 7 positions matching TRBD1. This CDR3 is built from 14 residues. V dropped 3 bases and J dropped 6; count of bases not matched to a gene: 10. Per the germline V gene, CDR1 is GTSNPN and CDR2 is SVGIG (reference sequence). The CDR3 here is CAWRAGRGQDGYTF. DNA of the CDR3: TGTGCCTGGAGGGCCGGGAGGGGGCAGGATGGCTACACCTTC.

The chain uses TRBV5-6 and TRBJ1-2; TRBD1 matches at 9 bases. Germline V lookup: CDR1 SGHDT, CDR2 YYEEEE. The CDR3 loop spans 15 amino acids. Losses at the gene ends were 2 bases for V and 0 bases for J; bases not matched to a gene: 2. CDR3 residues: CASSFGTGTNYGYTF. DNA for the CDR3: TGTGCCAGCAGCTTCGGGACAGGGACTAACTATGGCTACACCTTC.

The chain carries TRBV29-1 and TRBJ2-4; possibly TRBD2 for D (6 bases). The CDR3 covers 16 residues. CDR1 SQVTM and CDR2 ANQGSEA come from the germline V gene. V shed 7 bases and J shed 0 bases, with 19 bases lying between them. The CDR3 protein is CSALTAGSVAKNIQYF. CDR3 nucleotides: TGCAGCGCCCTTACGGCGGGGAGCGTAGCCAAAAACATTCAGTACTTC.

The chain uses TRBV19 and TRBJ2-7, with D maybe TRBD2 (6 bases). The length of the CDR3 is 14 residues. The germline CDR1 and CDR2 sequences are LNHDA and SQIVND (reference sequence). V was trimmed by 5 bases and J by 3 bases, leaving 14 bases between them. DNA for the CDR3: TGTGCCAGTAGTCAGGGACTTCGGGGCTACGAGCAGTACTTC. It specifies CASSQGLRGYEQYF.

This clone was detected only a few times. The V gene is TRBV10-3, the J gene TRBJ1-4; the D gene is possibly TRBD1 (5 bases). Trimming left V 0 bases short and J 13 bases short, with 9 bases between. Germline V CDR1 and CDR2: ENHRY, SYGVKD. The CDR3 covers 12 residues. CDR3 coding DNA: TGTGCCATCAGTGAGTCGGGGACTCGACTGTTTTTT. Amino acids: CAISESGTRLFF.

The chain is built from TRBV27 and TRBJ2-1; tentatively, D is TRBD1 (5 bases). This CDR3 has 15 residues. Germline CDR1 and CDR2: MNHEY and SMNVEV (reference sequence). V lost 5 bases, J lost 7 bases, and 18 bases lay in between. CDR3 region: CASSETAPLGNEQFF. For the CDR3, the DNA is TGTGCCAGCAGTGAGACAGCCCCCCTCGGAAATGAGCAGTTCTTC.

The chain carries TRBV27 and TRBJ2-1, with 8 nucleotides matching TRBD2. Germline CDR1 reads MNHEY; CDR2 reads SMNVEV (reference sequence). Unmatched junction bases numbered 5, after V lost 4 bases and J lost 3 bases. The CDR3 has 15 amino acids. For the CDR3, the DNA is TGTGCCAGCAGTTCAAGCGGGAGAAGCTACAATGAGCAGTTCTTC. Translating gives CASSSSGRSYNEQFF.

CDR3 sequence: CASKGRDLVYEQYF. The CDR3 DNA follows: TGTGCCAGCAAGGGCCGGGACCTGGTCTACGAGCAGTACTTC. The chain combines TRBV27 with TRBJ2-7; possibly TRBD1 or TRBD2 for D (5 bases each). Germline CDR1 MNHEY, CDR2 SMNVEV (reference sequence). Trimming stripped 7 bases from V and 3 bases from J, with 16 bases between. The CDR3 has 14 amino acids.

V and J are TRBV27 and TRBJ2-5; 7 bases line up with TRBD1. The trim removed 3 bases at V and 1 base at J, leaving 2 bases unmatched. CDR1 MNHEY and CDR2 SMNVEV come from the germline V gene (reference sequence). The length of the CDR3 is 14 residues. CDR3 nucleotide sequence: TGTGCCAGCAGTTTTAACAGGGGCCAAGAGACCCAGTACTTC. Its protein is CASSFNRGQETQYF.